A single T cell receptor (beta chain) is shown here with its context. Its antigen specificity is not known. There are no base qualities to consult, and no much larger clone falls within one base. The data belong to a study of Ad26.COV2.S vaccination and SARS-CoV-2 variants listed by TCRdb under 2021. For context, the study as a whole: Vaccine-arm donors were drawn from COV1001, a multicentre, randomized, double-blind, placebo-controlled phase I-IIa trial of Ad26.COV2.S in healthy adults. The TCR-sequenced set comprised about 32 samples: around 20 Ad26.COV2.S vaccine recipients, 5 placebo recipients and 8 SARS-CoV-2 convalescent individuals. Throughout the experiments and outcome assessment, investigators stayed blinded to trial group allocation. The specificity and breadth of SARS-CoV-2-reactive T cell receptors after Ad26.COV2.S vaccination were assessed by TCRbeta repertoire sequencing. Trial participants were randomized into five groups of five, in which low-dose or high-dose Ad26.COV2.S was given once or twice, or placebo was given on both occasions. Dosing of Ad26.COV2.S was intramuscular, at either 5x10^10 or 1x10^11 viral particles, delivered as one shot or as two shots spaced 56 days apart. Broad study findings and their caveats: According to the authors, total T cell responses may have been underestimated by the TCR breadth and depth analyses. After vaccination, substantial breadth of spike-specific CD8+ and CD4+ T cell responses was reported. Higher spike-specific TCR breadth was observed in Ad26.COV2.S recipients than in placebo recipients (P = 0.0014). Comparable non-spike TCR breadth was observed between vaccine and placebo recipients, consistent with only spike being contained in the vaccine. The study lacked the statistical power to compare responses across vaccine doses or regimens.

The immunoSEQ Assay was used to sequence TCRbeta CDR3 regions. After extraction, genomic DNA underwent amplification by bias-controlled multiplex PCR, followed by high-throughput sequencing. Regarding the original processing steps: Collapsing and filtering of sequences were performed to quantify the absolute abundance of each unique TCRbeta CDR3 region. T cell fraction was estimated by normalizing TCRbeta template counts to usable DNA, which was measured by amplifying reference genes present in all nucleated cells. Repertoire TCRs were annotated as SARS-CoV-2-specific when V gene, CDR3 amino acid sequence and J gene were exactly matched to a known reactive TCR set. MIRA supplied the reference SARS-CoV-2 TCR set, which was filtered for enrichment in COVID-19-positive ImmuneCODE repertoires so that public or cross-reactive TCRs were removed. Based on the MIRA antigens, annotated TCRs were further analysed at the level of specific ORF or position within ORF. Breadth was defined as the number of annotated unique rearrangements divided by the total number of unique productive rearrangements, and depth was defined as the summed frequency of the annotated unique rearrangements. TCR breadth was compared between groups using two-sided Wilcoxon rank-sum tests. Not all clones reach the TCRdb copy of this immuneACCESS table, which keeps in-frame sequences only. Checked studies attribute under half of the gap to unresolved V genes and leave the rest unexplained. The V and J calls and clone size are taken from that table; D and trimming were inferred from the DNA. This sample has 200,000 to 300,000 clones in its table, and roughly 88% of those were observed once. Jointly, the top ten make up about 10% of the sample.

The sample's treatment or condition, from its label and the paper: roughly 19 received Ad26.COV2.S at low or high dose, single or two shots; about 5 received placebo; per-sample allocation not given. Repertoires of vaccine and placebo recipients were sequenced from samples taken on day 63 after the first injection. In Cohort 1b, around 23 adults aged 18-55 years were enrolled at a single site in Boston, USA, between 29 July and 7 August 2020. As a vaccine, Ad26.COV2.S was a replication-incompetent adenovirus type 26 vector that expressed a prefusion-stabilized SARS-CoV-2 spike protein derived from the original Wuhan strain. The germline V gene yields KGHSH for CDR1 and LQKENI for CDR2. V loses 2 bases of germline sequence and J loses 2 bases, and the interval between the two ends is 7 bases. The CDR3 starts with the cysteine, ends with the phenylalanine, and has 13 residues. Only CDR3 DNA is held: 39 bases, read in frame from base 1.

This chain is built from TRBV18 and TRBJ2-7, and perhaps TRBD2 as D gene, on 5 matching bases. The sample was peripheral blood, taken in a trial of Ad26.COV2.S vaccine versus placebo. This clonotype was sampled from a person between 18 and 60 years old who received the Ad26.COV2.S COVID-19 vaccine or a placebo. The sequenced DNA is TGTGCCAGCTCACCAAAGGGAGCCTACGAGCAGTACTTC. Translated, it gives CASSPKGAYEQYF.